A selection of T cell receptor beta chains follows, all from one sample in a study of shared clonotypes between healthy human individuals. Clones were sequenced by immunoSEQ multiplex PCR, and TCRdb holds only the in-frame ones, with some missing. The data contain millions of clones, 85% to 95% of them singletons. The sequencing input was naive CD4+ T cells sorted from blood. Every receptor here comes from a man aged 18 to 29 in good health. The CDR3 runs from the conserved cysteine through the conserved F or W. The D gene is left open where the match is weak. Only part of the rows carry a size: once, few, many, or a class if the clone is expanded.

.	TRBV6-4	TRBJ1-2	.	CASSPSSRGDGYTF	TGTGCCAGCAGTCCTAGTAGCAGGGGAGATGGCTACACCTTC
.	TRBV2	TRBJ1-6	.	CASSEFGPLHF	TGTGCCAGCAGTGAGTTCGGTCCCCTCCACTTT
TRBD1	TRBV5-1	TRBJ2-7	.	CASSLGRDRAYEQYF	TGCGCCAGCAGCCTTGGGAGGGACAGGGCCTACGAGCAGTACTTC
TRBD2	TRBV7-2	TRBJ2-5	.	CASSLMRGGPQETQYF	TGTGCCAGCAGCTTAATGCGGGGGGGTCCTCAAGAGACCCAGTACTTC
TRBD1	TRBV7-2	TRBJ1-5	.	CASSLRTGLYQPQHF	TGTGCCAGCAGCTTACGGACAGGGCTCTATCAGCCCCAGCATTTT
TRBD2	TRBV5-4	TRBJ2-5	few	CASSLGLALETQYF	TGTGCCAGCAGCTTGGGACTAGCTCTGGAGACCCAGTACTTC
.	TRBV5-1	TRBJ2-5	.	CASSLSGWAEETQYF	TGCGCCAGCAGCTTGTCGGGGTGGGCCGAAGAGACCCAGTACTTC
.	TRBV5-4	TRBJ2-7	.	CASSSPTGSYEQYF	TGTGCCAGCAGCTCCCCCACAGGCTCCTACGAGCAGTACTTC
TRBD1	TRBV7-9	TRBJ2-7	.	CASSLLGQGYEQYF	TGTGCCAGCAGCTTATTGGGACAGGGTTACGAGCAGTACTTC
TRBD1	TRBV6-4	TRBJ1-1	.	CATTTTLTGAVRAFF	TGTGCCACCACTACGACCTTGACAGGGGCAGTTAGGGCTTTCTTT
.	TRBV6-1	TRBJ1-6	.	CASSELGGSNSPLHF	TGTGCCAGCAGTGAACTGGGGGGAAGTAATTCACCCCTCCACTTT
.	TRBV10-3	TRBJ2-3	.	CAISRDGTDTQYF	TGTGCCATCAGTCGGGACGGGACAGATACGCAGTATTTT
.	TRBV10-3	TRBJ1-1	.	CAICRTENTEAFF	TGTGCCATCTGCCGGACAGAAAACACTGAAGCTTTCTTT
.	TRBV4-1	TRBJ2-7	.	CASSQAGPYEQYF	TGCGCCAGCAGCCAAGCGGGCCCCTACGAGCAGTACTTC
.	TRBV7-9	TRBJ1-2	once	CASSPTPPTGMVGYTF	TGTGCCAGCAGCCCCACCCCGCCAACAGGGATGGTAGGCTACACCTTC
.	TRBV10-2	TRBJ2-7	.	CASSESVSSYEQYF	TGCGCCAGCAGTGAGTCGGTCAGCTCCTACGAGCAGTACTTC
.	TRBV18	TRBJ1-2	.	CASTSLGPTANYGYTF	TGTGCCAGCACCTCCCTGGGGCCGACGGCGAACTATGGCTACACCTTC
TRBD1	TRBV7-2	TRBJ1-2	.	CASSLDGTGGSRNGYTF	TGTGCCAGCAGCTTAGATGGAACAGGGGGCAGTCGTAATGGCTACACCTTC
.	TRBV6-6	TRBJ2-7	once	CASSRGTPSEQYF	TGTGCCAGCAGCAGAGGGACTCCAAGCGAGCAGTACTTC
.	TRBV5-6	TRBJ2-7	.	CASSFLATSSYEQYF	TGTGCCAGCAGCTTTCTAGCGACTAGCTCCTACGAGCAGTACTTC
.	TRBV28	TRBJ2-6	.	CASSPMVSAGANVLTF	TGTGCCAGCAGTCCCATGGTGAGTGCTGGGGCCAACGTCCTGACTTTC
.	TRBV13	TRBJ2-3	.	CASSRERAVSTDTQYF	TGTGCCAGCAGCCGGGAACGGGCCGTGAGCACAGATACGCAGTATTTT
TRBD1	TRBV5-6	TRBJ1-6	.	CASSSLDRAPSNSPLHF	TGTGCCAGCAGCTCACTTGACAGGGCACCTAGTAATTCACCCCTCCACTTT
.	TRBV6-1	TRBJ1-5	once	CASLQGYNNQPQHF	TGTGCCAGTCTACAGGGATATAACAATCAGCCCCAGCATTTT
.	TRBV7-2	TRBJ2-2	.	CASSLVTRTGELFF	TGTGCCAGCAGCTTAGTTACAAGAACCGGGGAGCTGTTTTTT
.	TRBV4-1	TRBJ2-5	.	CASSLSQGPEETQYF	TGCGCCAGCAGCCTATCACAGGGACCTGAAGAGACCCAGTACTTC
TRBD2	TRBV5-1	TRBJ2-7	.	CASSQTSGRNEQYF	TGCGCCAGCAGCCAGACTAGCGGGAGGAACGAGCAGTACTTC
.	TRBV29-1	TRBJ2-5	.	CSVDPGLKQMVGYF	TGCAGCGTTGACCCGGGCCTAAAGCAGATGGTTGGGTACTTC
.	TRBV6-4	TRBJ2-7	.	CASSYQGSYEQYF	TGTGCCAGCAGTTACCAGGGCTCCTACGAGCAGTACTTC
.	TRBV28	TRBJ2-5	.	CASSLGTQYF	TGTGCCAGCAGTCTAGGGACCCAGTACTTC
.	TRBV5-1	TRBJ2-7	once	CASSPVGGPYEQYF	TGCGCCAGCAGCCCGGTGGGGGGACCCTACGAGCAGTACTTC
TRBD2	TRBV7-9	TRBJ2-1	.	CASRASGSSNEQFF	TGTGCCAGCAGGGCCAGCGGGAGCAGTAATGAGCAGTTCTTC
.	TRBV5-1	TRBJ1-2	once	CASSLATTPGYTF	TGCGCCAGCAGCTTGGCCACGACACCTGGCTACACCTTC
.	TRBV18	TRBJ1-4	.	CASSPLLNEKLFF	TGTGCCAGCTCACCTCTGCTGAATGAAAAACTGTTTTTT
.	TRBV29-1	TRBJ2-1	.	CSVEKPDRTEQFF	TGCAGCGTTGAAAAGCCCGACAGGACTGAGCAGTTCTTC
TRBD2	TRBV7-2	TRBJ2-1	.	CASSLTSGVVGEQFF	TGTGCCAGCAGCTTGACTAGCGGGGTGGTCGGTGAGCAGTTCTTC
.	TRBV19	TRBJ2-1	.	CASSPHLIPDEQFF	TGTGCCAGTAGTCCCCATCTTATCCCGGATGAGCAGTTCTTC
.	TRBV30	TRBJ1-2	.	CAWSATEEGYTF	TGTGCCTGGAGTGCCACCGAGGAAGGCTACACCTTC
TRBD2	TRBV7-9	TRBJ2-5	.	CASSWGLAGGIKAETQYF	TGTGCCAGCAGCTGGGGACTAGCGGGTGGAATAAAAGCGGAGACCCAGTACTTC
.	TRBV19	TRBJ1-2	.	CASSIARTVQGSGYTF	TGTGCCAGTAGTATAGCGAGGACAGTTCAAGGAAGTGGCTACACCTTC
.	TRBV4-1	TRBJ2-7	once	CASSFRDSRYEQYF	TGCGCCAGCAGCTTTCGGGACTCACGGTACGAGCAGTACTTC
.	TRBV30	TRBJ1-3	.	CAWGGPSGNTIYF	TGTGCCTGGGGGGGCCCCTCTGGAAACACCATATATTTT
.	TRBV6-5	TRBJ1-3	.	CASSRTAGNTIYF	TGTGCCAGCAGTCGGACAGCGGGAAACACCATATATTTT
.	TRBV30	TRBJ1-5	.	CAVGMDQPQHF	TGTGCCGTGGGGATGGATCAGCCCCAGCATTTT
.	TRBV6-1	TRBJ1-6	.	CASSPTSSYNSPLHF	TGTGCCAGCAGCCCTACGAGCTCCTATAATTCACCCCTCCACTTT
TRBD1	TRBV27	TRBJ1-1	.	CASSLRGLSEAFF	TGTGCCAGCAGTCTCAGGGGGCTCTCTGAAGCTTTCTTT
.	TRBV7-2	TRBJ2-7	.	CASSPWGLYEQYF	TGTGCCAGCAGCCCATGGGGCCTCTACGAGCAGTACTTC
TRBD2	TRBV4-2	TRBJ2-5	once	CASSQEGAPGLADQETQYF	TGTGCCAGCAGCCAAGAAGGGGCACCGGGACTAGCGGATCAAGAGACCCAGTACTTC
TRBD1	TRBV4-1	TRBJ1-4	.	CASSQGQGWDEKLFF	TGCGCCAGCAGCCAAGGACAGGGTTGGGATGAAAAACTGTTTTTT
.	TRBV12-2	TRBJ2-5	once	CASRPGYGIETQYF	TGTGCAAGTCGCCCAGGCTACGGGATAGAGACCCAGTACTTC
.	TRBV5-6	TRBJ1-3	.	CASSTPGLGNTIYF	TGTGCCAGCTCTACCCCAGGGCTGGGAAACACCATATATTTT
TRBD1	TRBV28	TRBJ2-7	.	CASSSPTGTGGMKQYF	TGTGCCAGCAGTTCCCCCACCGGGACAGGGGGCATGAAGCAGTACTTC
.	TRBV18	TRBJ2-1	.	CASSPLDRVINRNEQFF	TGTGCCAGCTCACCGCTAGACAGAGTAATTAATCGGAATGAGCAGTTCTTC